Shown below are 7 T cell receptor beta chains from a single sample sequenced in a study of blood T cells in healthy people across ages. A second roughly 6 to 11 cycle PCR used barcoded and J-beta primers. Each CDR3 protein is one row after TCRdb ran MiXCR on the 5' RACE reads. The profile shows about 1.4 million distinct CDR3 sequences, almost 60% of them singletons. Sequenced material: blood. The receptor source for this set is a man younger than 35 in good health.

This clonotype was observed a few times. The chain carries TRBV16 and TRBJ2-5; D remains ambiguous. Trimming shortened V by 3 bases and J by 4 bases, and 12 bases separated the two germline ends. The CDR3 consists of 14 residues. In germline, CDR1 is KGHSY, CDR2 FQNENV. For the CDR3, the DNA is TGTGCCAGCAGCCAGACGGACGGTCCAGAGACCCAGTACTTC. Amino acids: CASSQTDGPETQYF.

The chain carries TRBV6-2 or TRBV6-3 and TRBJ2-5; weak D call: TRBD1 (6 bases). The CDR3 covers 14 residues. Germline lookup yields CDR1 MNHEY and CDR2 SVGEGT. The germline V and J ends were trimmed by 6 bases and 0 bases, with 11 bases remaining between them. The chain's CDR3 is CASRPRDNQETQYF. In DNA, the CDR3 is TGTGCCAGCAGACCCCGGGACAACCAAGAGACCCAGTACTTC.

This chain links TRBV20-1 with TRBJ2-4; TRBD2 aligns across 7 bases. The ends lost 6 bases at V and 0 bases at J; junction bases unmatched: 20. This CDR3 is built from 19 residues. Germline loops: CDR1 DFQATT, CDR2 SNEGSKA (reference sequence). Written as DNA, the CDR3 is TGCAGTGCCCTCTGGGGAGGGAAAGGTATCCCACTAGCCAAAAACATTCAGTACTTC. Translated, it gives CSALWGGKGIPLAKNIQYF.

The chain has TRBV2 and TRBJ1-4; D possibly corresponds to TRBD1 (6 bases). The CDR3 length is 10 residues. V was shortened by 11 bases and J by 12 bases, with 13 bases between the two germline ends. Germline V CDR1 and CDR2: SNHLY, FYNNEI. This CDR3 is CAVGQSELFF. The CDR3 nucleotides read TGTGCCGTCGGACAGTCGGAACTGTTTTTT.

This rearrangement joins TRBV10-2 to TRBJ2-3, with 10 positions matching TRBD2. Per germline, CDR1 WSHSY and CDR2 SAAADI. The J segment lost 2 bases and the V segment lost 3 bases, leaving 8 bases of the junction unmatched. The CDR3 is 17 residues long. CDR3 region: CASSEFGLAVNTDTQYF. The CDR3 DNA reads as TGCGCCAGCAGTGAATTCGGACTAGCGGTGAACACAGATACGCAGTATTTT.

This clonotype has a single count. The rearrangement links TRBV6-2 or TRBV6-3 to TRBJ2-1; D call uncertain. The DNA end favors TRBJ2-7, so the J call may be wrong. The CDR3 runs to 15 residues. Germline CDR1 reads MNHEY; CDR2 reads SVGEGT. CDR3 region: CASRSRGGSYNEQYF. CDR3 in DNA: TGTGCCAGCAGATCCCGTGGCGGTTCCTACAATGAGCAGTACTTC.

This clonotype was seen a single time. V usage is TRBV4-1 and J usage is TRBJ2-3; 15 bases agree with TRBD2. In germline, CDR1 is MGHRA, CDR2 YSYEKL. V shed 3 bases and J 6 bases; nucleotides not matched to a gene: 4. The CDR3 extends over 16 amino acids. Written as DNA, the CDR3 is TGCGCCAGCAGCCACGGACTAGCGGGGGGGGCTGATACGCAGTATTTT. It is translated as CASSHGLAGGADTQYF.